The present entry profiles one T cell receptor (beta chain) with its context. The antigen is unknown. This sample is part of a study of cytomegalovirus exposure and HLA in healthy donors. Study-wide results and limits: According to a later analysis, donors in an Asian-associated ancestry cluster reportedly had fewer N-insertions than the approximately 670-donor mean. HLA-A and HLA-B allele assignments for most subjects were reportedly predicted accurately using TCR beta sequences. It was 160 or so TCR beta chains that were listed as cytomegalovirus-associated. Several of the most significant clusters appeared, in a later analysis, to be linked to common viral pathogens.

PCR was performed using 60 Vbeta and 13 Jbeta primers. The data were produced by immunoSEQ multiplex PCR, yet TCRdb's version contains in-frame clones alone and is incomplete. Altogether 100,000 or so clones are present, about 16% being singletons, with the ten largest covering 0.83%. The CDR3 sequence is 17 residues long. J gave up 1 base and V 1 base, and 7 bases lay outside the gene matches. The germline V gene has CDR1 SEHNR and CDR2 FQNEAQ (reference sequence). The clonotype comes from a female donor in good health and CMV-seronegative. This sequence joins TRBV7-9 and TRBJ1-5; 7 nucleotides align to TRBD1. The specimen was PBMCs. CDR3 sequence reads: CASSLVTGLRSNQPQHF. CDR3 DNA sequence: TGTGCCAGCAGCTTAGTGACAGGGTTAAGGAGCAATCAGCCCCAGCATTTT.